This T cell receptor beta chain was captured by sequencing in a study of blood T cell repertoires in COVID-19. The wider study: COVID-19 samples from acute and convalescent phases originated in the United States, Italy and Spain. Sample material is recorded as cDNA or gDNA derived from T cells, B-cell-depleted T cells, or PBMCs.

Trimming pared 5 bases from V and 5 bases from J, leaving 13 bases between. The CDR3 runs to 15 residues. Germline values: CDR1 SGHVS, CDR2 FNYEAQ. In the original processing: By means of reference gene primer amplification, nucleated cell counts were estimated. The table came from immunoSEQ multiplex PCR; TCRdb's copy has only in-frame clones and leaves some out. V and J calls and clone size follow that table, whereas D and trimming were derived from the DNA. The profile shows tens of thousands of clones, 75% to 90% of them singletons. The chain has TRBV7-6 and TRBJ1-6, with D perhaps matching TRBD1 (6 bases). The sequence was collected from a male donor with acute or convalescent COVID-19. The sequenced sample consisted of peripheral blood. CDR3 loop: CASSPTGFDNSPLHF. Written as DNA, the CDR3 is TGTGCCAGCAGCCCAACAGGGTTCGATAATTCACCCCTCCACTTT.